This T cell receptor (beta chain) was retrieved from a study of T cell responses to AZD1222 COVID-19 vaccine. Regarding the study as a whole: The span of vaccine-associated CD4 TCRs extended across spike, with dominance at 160-218 and 743-854.

The protocol was immunoSEQ multiplex PCR, while the TCRdb copy is restricted to in-frame clones and leaves out a portion. This sample yields about 100,000 clones, of which approximately 90% are seen a single time; about 1.5% belongs to the top ten. Comment on this clone: Its cognate antigen is unknown.

The CDR3 runs 15 residues. From germline, CDR1 is SGHAT and CDR2 FQNNGV. With 3 bases removed from V and 8 bases from J, the gap between germline ends came to 19 bases. The genes are TRBV11-2 and TRBJ1-2, with D unresolved. The sequenced sample was peripheral blood, obtained on day 0 of AZD1222 vaccination. The source of this sequence is an adult in good health. In nucleotides, the CDR3 is TGTGCCAGCAGCTTGGACGGAATTCACCCCTTAGGCTACACCTTC. Protein: CASSLDGIHPLGYTF.